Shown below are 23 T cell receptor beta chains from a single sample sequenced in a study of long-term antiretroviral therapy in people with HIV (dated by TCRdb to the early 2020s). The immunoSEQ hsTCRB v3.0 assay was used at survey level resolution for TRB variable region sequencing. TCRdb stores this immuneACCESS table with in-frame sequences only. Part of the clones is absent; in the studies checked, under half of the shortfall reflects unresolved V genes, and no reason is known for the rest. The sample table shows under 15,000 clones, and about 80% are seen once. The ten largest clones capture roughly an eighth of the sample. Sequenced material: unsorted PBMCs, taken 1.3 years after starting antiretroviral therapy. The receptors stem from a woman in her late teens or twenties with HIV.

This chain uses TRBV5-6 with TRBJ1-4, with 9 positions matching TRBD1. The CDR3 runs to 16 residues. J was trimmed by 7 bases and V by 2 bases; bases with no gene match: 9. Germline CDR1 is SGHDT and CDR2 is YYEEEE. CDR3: CASSLSNRGQGEKLFF. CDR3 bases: TGTGCCAGCAGCTTATCTAACAGGGGGCAAGGTGAAAAACTGTTTTTT.

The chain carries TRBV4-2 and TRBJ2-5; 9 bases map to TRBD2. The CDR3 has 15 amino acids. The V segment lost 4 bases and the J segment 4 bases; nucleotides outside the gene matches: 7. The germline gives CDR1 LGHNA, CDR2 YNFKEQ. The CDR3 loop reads CASSLLAGRGETQYF. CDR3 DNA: TGTGCCAGCAGCCTTCTAGCGGGGCGGGGAGAGACCCAGTACTTC.

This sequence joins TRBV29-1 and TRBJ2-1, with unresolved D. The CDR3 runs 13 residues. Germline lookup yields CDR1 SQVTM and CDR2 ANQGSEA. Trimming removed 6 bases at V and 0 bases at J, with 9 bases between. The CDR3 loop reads CSVERSSYNEQFF. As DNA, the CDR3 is TGCAGCGTCGAGAGGAGCTCCTACAATGAGCAGTTCTTC.

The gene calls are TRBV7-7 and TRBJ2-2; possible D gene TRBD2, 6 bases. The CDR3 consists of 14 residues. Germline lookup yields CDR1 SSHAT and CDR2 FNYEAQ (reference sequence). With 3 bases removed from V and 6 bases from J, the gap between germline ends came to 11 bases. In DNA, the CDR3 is TGTGCCAGCAGCTTCGGTGCGGGATCCGGGGAGCTGTTTTTT. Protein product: CASSFGAGSGELFF. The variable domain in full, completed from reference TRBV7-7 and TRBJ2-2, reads GAGVSQSPRYKVTKRGQDVTLRCDPISSHATLYWYQQALGQGPEFLTYFNYEAQPDKSGLPSDRFSAERPEGSISTLTIQRTEQRDSAMYRCASSFGAGSGELFFGEGSRLTVL.

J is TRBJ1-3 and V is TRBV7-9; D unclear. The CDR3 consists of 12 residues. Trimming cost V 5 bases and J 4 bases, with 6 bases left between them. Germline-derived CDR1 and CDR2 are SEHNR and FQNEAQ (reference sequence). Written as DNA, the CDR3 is TGTGCCAGCAGCGAAGGAGGAAACACCATATATTTT. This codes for CASSEGGNTIYF.

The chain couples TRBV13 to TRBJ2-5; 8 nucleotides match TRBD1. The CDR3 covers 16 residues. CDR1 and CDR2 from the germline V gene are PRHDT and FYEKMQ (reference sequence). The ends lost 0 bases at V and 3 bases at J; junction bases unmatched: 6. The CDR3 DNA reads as TGTGCCAGCAGCTTAGGATTTCAGGGGGCAGAAGAGACCCAGTACTTC. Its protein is CASSLGFQGAEETQYF.

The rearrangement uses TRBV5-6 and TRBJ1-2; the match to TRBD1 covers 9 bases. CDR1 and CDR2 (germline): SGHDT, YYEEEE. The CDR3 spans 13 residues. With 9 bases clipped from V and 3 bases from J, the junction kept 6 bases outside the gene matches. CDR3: CATQDRGDYGYTF. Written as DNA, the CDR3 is TGTGCCACTCAGGACAGGGGAGACTATGGCTACACCTTC.

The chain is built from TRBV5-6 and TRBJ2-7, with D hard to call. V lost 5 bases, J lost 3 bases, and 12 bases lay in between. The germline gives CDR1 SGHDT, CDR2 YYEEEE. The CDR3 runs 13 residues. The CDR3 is CASSPGRSYEQYF. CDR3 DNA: TGTGCCAGCAGTCCCGGTCGGAGCTACGAGCAGTACTTC.

The CDR3 DNA follows: TGTGCCATCAGTGAAAGGGGGAACACTGAAGCTTTCTTT. Amino acids: CAISERGNTEAFF. The J gene is TRBJ1-1, the V gene TRBV10-3; possibly TRBD1 for D (5 bases). The CDR3 loop spans 13 amino acids. Germline V gene sequence: CDR1 ENHRY, CDR2 SYGVKD. V was cut by 3 bases and J by 1 base, with 6 bases left in between.

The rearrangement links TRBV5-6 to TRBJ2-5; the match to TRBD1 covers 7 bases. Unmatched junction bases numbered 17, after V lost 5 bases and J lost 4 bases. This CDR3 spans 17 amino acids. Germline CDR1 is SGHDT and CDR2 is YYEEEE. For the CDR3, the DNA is TGTGCCAGCAGTTCACTATCAGGGGGTAGGCTGGGAGAGACCCAGTACTTC. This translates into CASSSLSGGRLGETQYF.

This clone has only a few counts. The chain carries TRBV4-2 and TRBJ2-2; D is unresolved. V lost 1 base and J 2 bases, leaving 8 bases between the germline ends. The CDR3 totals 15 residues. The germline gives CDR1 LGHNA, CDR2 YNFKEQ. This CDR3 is CASSQVIGNTGELFF. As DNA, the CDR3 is TGTGCCAGCAGCCAAGTGATTGGCAACACCGGGGAGCTGTTTTTT.

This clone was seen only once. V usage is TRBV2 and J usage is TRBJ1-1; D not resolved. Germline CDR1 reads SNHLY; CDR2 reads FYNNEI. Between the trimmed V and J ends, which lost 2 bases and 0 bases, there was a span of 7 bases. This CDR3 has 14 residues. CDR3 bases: TGTGCCAGCAGTGAACTGGGCTTGAACACTGAAGCTTTCTTT. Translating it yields CASSELGLNTEAFF.

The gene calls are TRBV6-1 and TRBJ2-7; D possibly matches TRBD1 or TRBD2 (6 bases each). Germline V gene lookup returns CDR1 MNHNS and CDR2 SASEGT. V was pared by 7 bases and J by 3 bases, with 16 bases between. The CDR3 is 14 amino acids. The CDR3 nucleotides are TGTGCCAGCATCGGGGGCGAGATATTCTACGAGCAGTACTTC. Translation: CASIGGEIFYEQYF.

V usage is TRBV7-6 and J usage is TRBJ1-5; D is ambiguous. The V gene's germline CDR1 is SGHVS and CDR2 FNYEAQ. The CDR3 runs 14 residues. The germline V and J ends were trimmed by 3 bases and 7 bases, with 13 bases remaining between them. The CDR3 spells CASSFRAFGQPQHF. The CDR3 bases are TGTGCCAGCAGCTTCCGGGCTTTTGGGCAGCCCCAGCATTTT.

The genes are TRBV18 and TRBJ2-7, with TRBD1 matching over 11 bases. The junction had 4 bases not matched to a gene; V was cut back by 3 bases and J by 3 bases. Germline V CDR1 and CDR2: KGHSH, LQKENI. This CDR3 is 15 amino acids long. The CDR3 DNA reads TGTGCCAGCTCACCCCCCGGGACAGGGGGCTACGAGCAGTACTTC. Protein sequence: CASSPPGTGGYEQYF.

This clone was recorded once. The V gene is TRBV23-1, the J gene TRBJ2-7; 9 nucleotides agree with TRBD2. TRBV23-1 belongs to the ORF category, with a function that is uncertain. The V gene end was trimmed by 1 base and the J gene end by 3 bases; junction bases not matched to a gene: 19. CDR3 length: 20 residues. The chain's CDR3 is CASSQFCGLAGPIWGYEQYF. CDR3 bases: TGCGCCAGCAGTCAATTCTGTGGTCTAGCGGGACCTATTTGGGGCTACGAGCAGTACTTC.

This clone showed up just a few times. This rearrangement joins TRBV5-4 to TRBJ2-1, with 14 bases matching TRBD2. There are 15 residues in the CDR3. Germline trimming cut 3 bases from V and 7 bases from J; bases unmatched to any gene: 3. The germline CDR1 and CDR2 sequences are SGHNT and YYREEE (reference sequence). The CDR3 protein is CASSSGTSGSNEQFF. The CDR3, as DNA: TGTGCCAGCAGCTCCGGGACTAGCGGGAGTAATGAGCAGTTCTTC.

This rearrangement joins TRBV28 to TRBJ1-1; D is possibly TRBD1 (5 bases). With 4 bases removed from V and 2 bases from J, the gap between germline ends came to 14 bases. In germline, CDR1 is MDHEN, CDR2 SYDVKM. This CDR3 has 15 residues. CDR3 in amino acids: CASSSPTVANTEAFF. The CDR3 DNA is TGTGCCAGCAGTTCACCGACAGTCGCAAACACTGAAGCTTTCTTT.

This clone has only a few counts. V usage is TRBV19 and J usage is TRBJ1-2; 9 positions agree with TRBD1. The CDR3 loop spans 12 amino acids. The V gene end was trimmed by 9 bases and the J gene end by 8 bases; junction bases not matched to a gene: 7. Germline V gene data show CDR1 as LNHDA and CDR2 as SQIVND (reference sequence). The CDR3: CASRGTGSGYTF. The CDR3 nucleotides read TGTGCCAGCAGGGGGACAGGGAGCGGCTACACCTTC. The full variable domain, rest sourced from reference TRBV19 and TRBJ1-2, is DGGITQSPKYLFRKEGQNVTLSCEQNLNHDAMYWYRQDPGQGLRLIYYSQIVNDFQKGDIAEGYSVSREKKESFPLTVTSAQKNPTAFYLCASRGTGSGYTFGSGTRLTVV.

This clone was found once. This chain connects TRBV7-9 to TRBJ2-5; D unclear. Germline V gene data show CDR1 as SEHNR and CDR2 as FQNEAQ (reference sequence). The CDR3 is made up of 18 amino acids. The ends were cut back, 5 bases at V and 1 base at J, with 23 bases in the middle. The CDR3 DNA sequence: TGTGCCAGCAGCCACGAAACTATGTTGGGCCCTGCCCAAGAGACCCAGTACTTC. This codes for CASSHETMLGPAQETQYF.

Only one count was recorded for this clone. The CDR3 DNA reads as TGCAGCGTTGAGGAGGTGGGAGGGTCCAGCTCCTACAATGAGCAGTTCTTC. Residues: CSVEEVGGSSSYNEQFF. V and J are TRBV29-1 and TRBJ2-1; 7 bases are a match to TRBD2. Germline trimming cut 3 bases from V and 0 bases from J; bases unmatched to any gene: 11. This CDR3 comprises 17 residues. CDR1 and CDR2 from the germline V gene are SQVTM and ANQGSEA.

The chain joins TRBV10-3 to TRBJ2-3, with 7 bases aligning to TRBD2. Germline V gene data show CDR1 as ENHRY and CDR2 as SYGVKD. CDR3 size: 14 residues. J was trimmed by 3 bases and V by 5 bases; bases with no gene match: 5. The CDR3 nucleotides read TGTGCCATCAGTCCCTCCGGGGGGACAGATACGCAGTATTTT. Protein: CAISPSGGTDTQYF.

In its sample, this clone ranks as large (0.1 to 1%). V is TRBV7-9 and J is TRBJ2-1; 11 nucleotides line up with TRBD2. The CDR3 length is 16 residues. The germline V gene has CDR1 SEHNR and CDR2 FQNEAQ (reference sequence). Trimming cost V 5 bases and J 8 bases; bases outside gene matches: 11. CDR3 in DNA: TGTGCCAGCAGCCTAGAGGCTAGCGGGAGGCCTTATGAGCAGTTCTTC. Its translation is CASSLEASGRPYEQFF.